These T cell receptor beta chains were read from a single sample in a study of blood T cell repertoires in COVID-19. TCRdb's copy holds only in-frame clones and misses some; the assay was immunoSEQ multiplex PCR. This table holds around 120,000 clones, about 91% found once. The material sequenced was peripheral blood. The receptors stem from a woman in her fifties or sixties with active or convalescent COVID-19. CDR3s include the opening cysteine and the closing phenylalanine or tryptophan. The D gene is left open where the match is weak. Some rows mark clone size as missing; the rest say once, few, many or name a class of expanded clone.

v_gene	d_gene	j_gene	abundance	len	CDR3aa	CDR3nt
TRBV9	.	TRBJ1-2	few	18	CASSPIGSGILGVVGYTF	TGTGCCAGCAGCCCCATCGGTTCTGGAATCTTAGGGGTGGTCGGCTACACCTTC
TRBV3-1/TRBV3-2	TRBD2	TRBJ2-1	.	16	CASSHRTSGNYNEQFF	TGTGCCAGCAGCCACCGGACTAGCGGGAACTACAATGAGCAGTTCTTC
TRBV2	.	TRBJ1-6	few	14	CASRAGTANSPLHF	TGTGCCAGCAGAGCCGGGACTGCGAATTCACCCCTCCACTTT
TRBV29-1	TRBD2	TRBJ2-5	.	14	CSGQVAGVGETQYF	TGCAGCGGGCAAGTAGCGGGAGTGGGAGAGACCCAGTACTTC
TRBV10-2	TRBD1	TRBJ2-5	.	14	CASSYGTAHETQYF	TGCGCCAGCAGCTACGGGACAGCACATGAGACCCAGTACTTC
TRBV2	TRBD2	TRBJ2-7	.	15	CASSEGTSGRREQYF	TGTGCCAGCAGTGAAGGAACTAGCGGGAGACGCGAGCAGTACTTC
TRBV29-1	TRBD1	TRBJ2-1	few	13	CSVVGTGGNEQFF	TGCAGCGTTGTTGGGACAGGGGGTAATGAGCAGTTCTTC
TRBV7-8	TRBD1	TRBJ1-5	.	18	CASSLGFGQGRDNQPQHF	TGTGCCAGCAGCTTAGGGTTCGGACAGGGCAGAGACAATCAGCCCCAGCATTTT
TRBV7-2	TRBD1	TRBJ2-5	.	16	CASSLAVPGGKETQYF	TGTGCCAGCAGCTTAGCCGTACCAGGGGGTAAAGAGACCCAGTACTTC
TRBV27	.	TRBJ2-1	few	16	CASSLRADSPYNEQFF	TGTGCCAGCAGTTTAAGGGCAGACAGTCCTTACAATGAGCAGTTCTTC
TRBV5-1	TRBD1	TRBJ2-3	.	14	CASSLRQGVDTQYF	TGCGCCAGCAGCTTGAGGCAGGGGGTAGATACGCAGTATTTT
TRBV7-3	TRBD2	TRBJ2-3	once	15	CASSRLAGGADTQYF	TGTGCCAGCAGCCGCCTAGCGGGAGGGGCAGATACGCAGTATTTT
TRBV24-1	.	TRBJ1-2	once	15	CATSVLVSLYYGYTF	TGTGCCACCAGTGTTTTGGTCAGTTTATACTATGGCTACACCTTC
TRBV7-6	.	TRBJ1-5	.	15	CASSPGRGSNQPQHF	TGTGCCAGCAGCCCTGGGCGGGGCAGCAATCAGCCCCAGCATTTT
TRBV3-1/TRBV3-2	.	TRBJ2-1	.	15	CASSQFLTTDNEQFF	TGTGCCAGCAGCCAGTTTCTGACTACGGACAATGAGCAGTTCTTC
TRBV2	.	TRBJ1-1	.	13	CASSEEVGGEAFF	TGTGCCAGCAGTGAAGAGGTTGGAGGAGAAGCTTTCTTT
TRBV28	.	TRBJ2-5	.	16	CASRDGGTPGKETQYF	TGTGCCAGCAGGGATGGAGGGACCCCAGGGAAAGAGACCCAGTACTTC
TRBV5-6	.	TRBJ2-3	.	15	CASSWGSLATDTQYF	TGTGCCAGCAGCTGGGGGTCACTAGCCACAGATACGCAGTATTTT
TRBV6-6	TRBD1	TRBJ1-5	.	14	CASTLTGGYQPQHF	TGTGCCAGCACTCTTACAGGGGGCTACCAGCCCCAGCATTTT
TRBV9	TRBD2	TRBJ2-3	.	16	CASSPGPGGITDTQYF	TGTGCCAGCAGCCCCGGGCCGGGAGGTATCACAGATACGCAGTATTTT
TRBV11-2	TRBD2	TRBJ2-7	.	18	CASSLVGTSGPRTYEQYF	TGTGCCAGCAGCTTAGTTGGGACTAGCGGCCCTCGGACCTACGAGCAGTACTTC
TRBV19	.	TRBJ2-5	.	16	CASSIGGLLGGETQYF	TGTGCCAGTAGTATAGGGGGACTCCTTGGGGGAGAGACCCAGTACTTC
TRBV5-6	.	TRBJ1-2	.	13	CASSLDGNYGYTF	TGTGCCAGCAGCTTGGACGGTAACTATGGCTACACCTTC
TRBV6-5	TRBD1	TRBJ1-2	few	16	CASSYSPGGIDYGYTF	TGTGCCAGCAGTTACTCCCCAGGGGGCATCGACTATGGCTACACCTTC
TRBV25-1	.	TRBJ2-1	.	14	CASQAAYPTHEQFF	TGTGCCAGCCAAGCGGCCTATCCCACCCATGAGCAGTTCTTC
TRBV19	TRBD2	TRBJ2-3	.	16	CASNPTSGSASDTQYF	TGTGCCAGTAACCCGACTAGCGGGAGTGCGTCAGATACGCAGTATTTT
TRBV5-1	.	TRBJ1-2	.	16	CASSLGSNPANYGYTF	TGCGCCAGCAGCTTGGGCTCAAACCCAGCTAACTATGGCTACACCTTC
TRBV2	.	TRBJ2-1	.	15	CASSDRGLTYNEQFF	TGTGCCAGCAGTGATCGCGGACTAACCTACAATGAGCAGTTCTTC
TRBV6-5	TRBD1	TRBJ1-5	once	15	CASSPGQGNNQPQHF	TGTGCCAGCAGCCCGGGACAGGGAAACAATCAGCCCCAGCATTTT
TRBV9	.	TRBJ1-4	.	15	CASRPGGRTNEKLFF	TGTGCCAGCCGACCGGGGGGGCGAACTAATGAAAAACTGTTTTTT
TRBV6-5	.	TRBJ2-5	once	16	CASSYSSTSIQETQYF	TGTGCCAGCAGTTACTCGAGTACTAGCATCCAAGAGACCCAGTACTTC
TRBV9	TRBD2	TRBJ2-5	.	17	CASSVAPGLAGEETQYF	TGTGCCAGCAGCGTAGCCCCGGGACTAGCGGGAGAAGAGACCCAGTACTTC
TRBV10-3	TRBD2	TRBJ2-7	.	15	CATQPTSGSSYEQYF	TGTGCCACTCAACCGACTAGCGGATCTTCCTACGAGCAGTACTTC
TRBV2	.	TRBJ1-4	few	14	CASSGAGNPGKLFF	TGTGCCAGCAGTGGTGCGGGGAATCCGGGGAAACTGTTTTTT
TRBV3-1/TRBV3-2	TRBD1	TRBJ2-7	.	16	CASSQDGTGNLREQYF	TGTGCCAGCAGCCAAGACGGGACAGGGAACCTACGCGAGCAGTACTTC
TRBV3-1/TRBV3-2	.	TRBJ1-2	.	14	CASSKMTGGYGYTF	TGTGCCAGCAGCAAGATGACAGGCGGTTATGGCTACACCTTC
TRBV7-8	.	TRBJ2-3	.	16	CASSLSGDYGTDTQYF	TGTGCCAGCAGCTTATCAGGGGATTACGGCACAGATACGCAGTACTTT
TRBV3-1/TRBV3-2	TRBD1	TRBJ1-3	.	15	CASSQETGGGNTIYF	TGTGCCAGCAGCCAGGAGACAGGGGGTGGAAACACCATATATTTT
TRBV4-1	TRBD2	TRBJ2-2	.	15	CASSYLAGDTGELFF	TGCGCCAGCAGTTACCTAGCGGGGGACACCGGGGAGCTGTTTTTT
TRBV30	.	TRBJ2-5	.	14	CAWSVAGLQETQYF	TGTGCCTGGAGTGTGGCAGGGCTTCAAGAGACCCAGTACTTC
TRBV6-5	.	TRBJ1-5	.	15	CASSYSLASNQPQHF	TGTGCCAGCAGTTACTCGTTAGCTAGCAATCAGCCCCAGCATTTT
TRBV18	.	TRBJ1-2	.	13	CASSRTDSAHYTF	TGTGCCAGCTCACGGACAGACAGTGCTCACTACACCTTC
TRBV12-1	.	TRBJ1-5	.	14	CASSSDRENQPQHF	TGTGCCAGCAGCTCGGACAGGGAAAATCAGCCCCAGCATTTT
TRBV6-1	TRBD1	TRBJ1-5	.	15	CASRAGTGNNQPQHF	TGTGCCAGCAGGGCCGGGACAGGAAACAATCAGCCCCAGCATTTT
TRBV19	.	TRBJ1-6	.	12	CASTQSNSPLHF	TGTGCCAGTACCCAAAGCAATTCACCCCTCCACTTT
TRBV18	TRBD2	TRBJ2-7	.	15	CASSRTSGSGYEQYF	TGTGCCAGCTCACGGACTAGCGGGAGCGGCTACGAGCAGTACTTC
TRBV27	.	TRBJ2-2	.	16	CASSLSGGLSAGELFF	TGTGCCAGCAGTTTATCAGGCGGGTTGTCCGCCGGGGAGCTGTTTTTT
TRBV4-3	TRBD2	TRBJ2-3	.	17	CASSQEGSGRASGTQYF	TGCGCCAGCAGCCAAGAGGGGAGCGGGAGGGCCTCGGGTACGCAGTATTTT
TRBV7-2	.	TRBJ2-1	.	15	CASSLDRGSYNEQFF	TGTGCCAGCAGCTTAGATCGAGGCTCCTACAATGAGCAGTTCTTC
TRBV7-9	.	TRBJ2-2	.	15	CASSSQQGMAGELFF	TGTGCCAGCAGCTCTCAACAGGGAATGGCCGGGGAGCTGTTTTTT
TRBV7-2	TRBD2	TRBJ2-5	.	15	CASSRLLGLAETQYF	TGTGCCAGCAGCCGCCTTCTAGGACTAGCGGAGACCCAGTACTTC
TRBV9	.	TRBJ1-1	.	13	CASSREGDTEAFF	TGTGCCAGCAGCAGAGAGGGGGACACTGAAGCTTTCTTT
TRBV5-5	.	TRBJ1-5	.	16	CASSPSGIYSNQPQHF	TGTGCCAGCAGCCCCTCAGGGATTTATAGCAATCAGCCCCAGCATTTT
TRBV19	TRBD1	TRBJ1-2	.	15	CASESGQGLNYGYTF	TGTGCCAGTGAATCGGGACAGGGGCTTAACTATGGCTACACCTTC
TRBV12-3/TRBV12-4	.	TRBJ1-5	.	13	CASTTNRVQPQHF	TGTGCCAGCACCACCAACAGGGTTCAGCCCCAGCATTTT